The clone carrying this TCR beta chain was counted only a few times. What it recognizes is unknown. The authors incorporated unique molecular identifiers into the TCR beta cDNA libraries. Input of about 0.95 to 11 million T cells yielded some 500,000 cDNA molecules. TCRdb ran MiXCR on the PCR reads and lists one entry per CDR3 protein. The table includes about 560,000 distinct CDR3 sequences, around 47% detected once. The data originate from a study of post-analysis software for immune sequencing data. Study-wide background: Progressive-relapsing, secondary progressive and relapsing-remitting multiple sclerosis were among the disease courses included. Study findings and constraints: Strong co-clustering by F measure was evident for samples that had been prepared in the same batch. Four to six TRBV segments appeared more often in patients than in controls, and TRBV5-6, TRBV5-1 and TRBV20-1 were among these. Controls had significantly higher normalized Chao1 diversity than multiple sclerosis patients.

The CDR3 sequence is 15 residues long. The germline V gene has CDR1 MGHRA and CDR2 YSYEKL. V gave up 4 bases and J gave up 5 bases, with 17 bases separating them. The sequenced sample consisted of blood. This clonotype was obtained from a girl between 5 and 17 years old with multiple sclerosis. This chain uses TRBV4-1 with TRBJ1-2, with D possibly TRBD1 on 5 matching bases. CDR3 in amino acids: CASSPVGGFQYGYTF. The CDR3 DNA reads as TGCGCCAGCAGCCCCGTCGGGGGGTTCCAGTATGGCTACACCTTC.